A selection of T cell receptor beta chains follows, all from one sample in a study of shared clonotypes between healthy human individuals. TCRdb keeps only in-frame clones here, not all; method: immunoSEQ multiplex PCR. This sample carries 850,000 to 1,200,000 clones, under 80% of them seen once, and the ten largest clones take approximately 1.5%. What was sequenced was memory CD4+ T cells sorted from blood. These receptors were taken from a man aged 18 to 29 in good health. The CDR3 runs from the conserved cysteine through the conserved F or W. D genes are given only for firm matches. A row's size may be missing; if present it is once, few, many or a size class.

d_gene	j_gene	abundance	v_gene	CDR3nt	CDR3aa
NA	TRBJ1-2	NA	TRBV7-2	TGTGCCAGCAGCTTAAAGGGGCTAGACTATGGCTACACCTTC	CASSLKGLDYGYTF
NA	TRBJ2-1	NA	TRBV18	TGTGCCAGCCACCCCCCGTTGGCCCCGGGGAACAATGAGCAGTTCTTC	CASHPPLAPGNNEQFF
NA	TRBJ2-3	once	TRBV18	TGTGCCAGCTCACCTCTTACCACAGATACGCAGTATTTT	CASSPLTTDTQYF
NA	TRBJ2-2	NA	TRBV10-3	TGTGCCATCAGGGGAGGGGGGCGCAACACCGGGGAGCTGTTTTTT	CAIRGGGRNTGELFF
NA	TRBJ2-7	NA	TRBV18	TGTGCCAGCTCACCTTCGGGTGTCGAGCAGTACTTC	CASSPSGVEQYF
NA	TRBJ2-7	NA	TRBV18	TGTGCCAGCTCACCTTTGCTTAGCGGCCCCTACGAGCAGTACTTC	CASSPLLSGPYEQYF
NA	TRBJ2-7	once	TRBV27	TGTGCCAGCAGCCTATTCCGGGCCCCTTCCTACGAGCAGTACTTC	CASSLFRAPSYEQYF
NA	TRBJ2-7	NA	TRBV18	TGTGCCAGCTCACCGGGACGAAGCTCCTACGAGCAGTACTTC	CASSPGRSSYEQYF
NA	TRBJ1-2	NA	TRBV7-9	TGTGCCAGCAGCTTATTAGACAGCCCATTAGGCTACACCTTC	CASSLLDSPLGYTF
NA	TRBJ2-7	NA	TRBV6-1	TGTGCCAGCAGTGAACGACTCCGATACGAGCAGTACTTC	CASSERLRYEQYF
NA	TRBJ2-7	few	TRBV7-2	TGTGCCAGCAGCTTAGAATGGGGGTCCTACGAGCAGTACTTC	CASSLEWGSYEQYF
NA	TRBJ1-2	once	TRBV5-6	TGTGCCAGCAGCCCAGATGATGTGGGGGCTCGCTATGGCTACACCTTC	CASSPDDVGARYGYTF
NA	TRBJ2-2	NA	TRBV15	TGTGCCACCAGCAGAGATCTCGTCACTCTGAACACCGGGGAGCTGTTTTTT	CATSRDLVTLNTGELFF
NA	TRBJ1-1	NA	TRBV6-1	TGTGCCAGCAGTGGGGTTCGGGACGGGGCGAACACTGAAGCTTTCTTT	CASSGVRDGANTEAFF
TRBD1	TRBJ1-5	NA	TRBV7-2	TGTGCCAGCAGCTTAGAGGAGGGGACAGGGGACTTGAGCAATCAGCCCCAGCATTTT	CASSLEEGTGDLSNQPQHF
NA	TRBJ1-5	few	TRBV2	TGTGCCAGCAGTGGAGGACAGAGGGAGCGAGAGCCCCAGCATTTT	CASSGGQREREPQHF
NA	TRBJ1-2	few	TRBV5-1	TGCGCCAGCAGCTTGGCGGGGAGGGACTATGGCTACACCTTC	CASSLAGRDYGYTF
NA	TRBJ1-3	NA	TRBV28	TGTGCCAGCAGTGTGGTTCTCTCTGGAAACACCATATATTTT	CASSVVLSGNTIYF
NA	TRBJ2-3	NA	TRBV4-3	TGCGCCAGCAGCCAAGATTTTAGGGGGGACAACACAGATACGCAGTATTTT	CASSQDFRGDNTDTQYF
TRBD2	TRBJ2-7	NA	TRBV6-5	TGTGCCAGCAGTTACAGGGCTAGCGGGGCCTACGAGCAGTACTTC	CASSYRASGAYEQYF
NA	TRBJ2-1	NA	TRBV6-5	TGTGCCAGCAGCCGAGGGAGTGAGCAGTTCTTC	CASSRGSEQFF
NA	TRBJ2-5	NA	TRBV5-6	TGTGCCAGCAGATACAGGGCGCAAGAGACCCAGTACTTC	CASRYRAQETQYF